This T cell receptor beta chain was recovered during a study of cytomegalovirus exposure and HLA in healthy donors. About the study: Most donors, around 81% of approximately 400 genotyped, fell in the Caucasian-associated ancestry cluster. Broader study findings: Analysis performed later showed TCR beta chains linked to HLA being more clonally expanded than equally common others. Association of a missense DCLRE1C variant with TCR beta V- and J-gene trimming was reported in a later analysis.

The PCR used 60 Vbeta and 13 Jbeta primers. Sequencing used immunoSEQ multiplex PCR; TCRdb keeps in-frame clones, though not all of them. The sample has 60,000 to 75,000 clones, 65% to 75% seen once; the top ten hold 11%. CDR3 length equals 12 residues. The germline V gene has CDR1 SQVTM and CDR2 ANQGSEA. In regard to this clone: Its target is not known.

What was sequenced was PBMCs. This rearrangement joins TRBV29-1 to TRBJ2-5, with 8 positions matching TRBD2. With the DNA end fitting TRBJ2-7 better, the J assignment may be wrong. The receptor comes from a woman aged 55-70 years in good health and CMV-seropositive. The CDR3 here is CSVTSGSDEQYF. The CDR3 coding sequence is TGCAGCGTTACCAGCGGGAGTGACGAGCAGTACTTC.